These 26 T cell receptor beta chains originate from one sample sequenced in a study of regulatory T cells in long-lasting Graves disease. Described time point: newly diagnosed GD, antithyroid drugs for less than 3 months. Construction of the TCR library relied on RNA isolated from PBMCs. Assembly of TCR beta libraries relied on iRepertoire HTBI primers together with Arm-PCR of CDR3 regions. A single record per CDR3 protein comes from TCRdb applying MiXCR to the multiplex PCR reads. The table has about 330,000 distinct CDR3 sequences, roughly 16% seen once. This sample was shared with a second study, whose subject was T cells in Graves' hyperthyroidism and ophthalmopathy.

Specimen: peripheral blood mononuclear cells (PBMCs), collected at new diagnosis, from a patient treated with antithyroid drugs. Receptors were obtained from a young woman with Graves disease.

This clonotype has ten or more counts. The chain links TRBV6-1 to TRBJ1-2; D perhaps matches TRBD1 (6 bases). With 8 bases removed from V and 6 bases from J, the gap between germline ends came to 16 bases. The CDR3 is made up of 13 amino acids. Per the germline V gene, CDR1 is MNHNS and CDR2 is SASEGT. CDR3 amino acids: CASLIWGANGYTF. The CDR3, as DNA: TGTGCCAGCCTGATTTGGGGGGCGAATGGCTACACCTTC.

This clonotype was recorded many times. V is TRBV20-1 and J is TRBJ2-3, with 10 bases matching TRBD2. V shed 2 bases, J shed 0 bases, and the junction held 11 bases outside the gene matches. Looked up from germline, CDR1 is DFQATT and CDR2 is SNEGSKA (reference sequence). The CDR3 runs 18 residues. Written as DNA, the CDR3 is TGCAGTGCTAGACCCCGAGATGAGCGGGAGGGTAGCACAGATACGCAGTATTTT. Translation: CSARPRDEREGSTDTQYF.

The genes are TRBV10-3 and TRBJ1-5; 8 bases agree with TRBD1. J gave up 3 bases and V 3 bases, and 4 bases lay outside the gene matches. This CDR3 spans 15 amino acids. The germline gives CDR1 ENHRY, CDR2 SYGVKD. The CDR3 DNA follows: TGTGCCATCAGTGAAGGCAGGGGGCCCAATCAGCCCCAGCATTTT. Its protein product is CAISEGRGPNQPQHF.

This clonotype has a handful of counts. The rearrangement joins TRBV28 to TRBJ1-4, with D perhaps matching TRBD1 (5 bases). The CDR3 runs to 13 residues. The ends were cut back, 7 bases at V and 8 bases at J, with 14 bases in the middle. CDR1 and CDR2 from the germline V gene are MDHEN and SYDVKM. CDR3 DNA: TGTGCCAGCACTGACACAGGAACCGAAAAACTGTTTTTT. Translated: CASTDTGTEKLFF.

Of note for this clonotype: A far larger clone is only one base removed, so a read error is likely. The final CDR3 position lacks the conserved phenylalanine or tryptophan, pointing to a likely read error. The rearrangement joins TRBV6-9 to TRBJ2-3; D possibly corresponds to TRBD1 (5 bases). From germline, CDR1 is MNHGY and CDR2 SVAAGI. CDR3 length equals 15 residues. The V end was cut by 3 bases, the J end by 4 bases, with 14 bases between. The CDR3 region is CASSYSPTGSDTQYL. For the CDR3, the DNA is TGTGCCAGCAGTTACTCACCCACAGGCTCAGATACGCAGTATCTT.

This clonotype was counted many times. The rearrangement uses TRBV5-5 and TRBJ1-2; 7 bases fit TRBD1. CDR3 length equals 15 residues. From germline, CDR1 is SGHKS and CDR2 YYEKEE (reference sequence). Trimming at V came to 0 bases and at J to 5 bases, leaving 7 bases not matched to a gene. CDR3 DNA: TGTGCCAGCAGCTTGGGGCAGGGGGAAGTTTATGGCTACACCTTC. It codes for CASSLGQGEVYGYTF.

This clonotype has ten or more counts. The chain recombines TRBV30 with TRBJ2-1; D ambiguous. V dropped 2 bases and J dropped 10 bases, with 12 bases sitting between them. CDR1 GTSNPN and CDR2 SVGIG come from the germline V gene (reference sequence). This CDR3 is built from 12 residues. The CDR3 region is CAWSKDIQEQFF. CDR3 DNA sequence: TGTGCCTGGAGTAAGGATATCCAGGAGCAGTTCTTC.

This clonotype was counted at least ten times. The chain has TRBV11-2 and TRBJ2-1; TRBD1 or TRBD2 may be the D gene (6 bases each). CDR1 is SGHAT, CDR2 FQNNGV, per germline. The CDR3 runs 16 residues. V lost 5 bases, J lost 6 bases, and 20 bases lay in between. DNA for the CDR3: TGTGCCAGCAGCCCCGTGGGTCCCGGGGGCCCCAATGAGCAGTTCTTC. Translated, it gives CASSPVGPGGPNEQFF.

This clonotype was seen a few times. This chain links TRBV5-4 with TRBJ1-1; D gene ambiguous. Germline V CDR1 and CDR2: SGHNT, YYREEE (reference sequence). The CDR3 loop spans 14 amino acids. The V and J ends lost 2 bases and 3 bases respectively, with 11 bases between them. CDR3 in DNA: TGTGCCAGCAGCTTAGGTGGGTTTTACACTGAAGCTTTCTTT. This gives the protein CASSLGGFYTEAFF.

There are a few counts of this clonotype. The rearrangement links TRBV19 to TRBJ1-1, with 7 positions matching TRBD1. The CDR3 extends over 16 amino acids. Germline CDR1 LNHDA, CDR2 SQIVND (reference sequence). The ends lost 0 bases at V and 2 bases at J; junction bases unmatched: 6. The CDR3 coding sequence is TGTGCCAGTAGTATAGACGGCAGGGGGGTCAACACTGAAGCTTTCTTT. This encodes CASSIDGRGVNTEAFF. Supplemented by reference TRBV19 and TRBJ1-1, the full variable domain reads DGGITQSPKYLFRKEGQNVTLSCEQNLNHDAMYWYRQDPGQGLRLIYYSQIVNDFQKGDIAEGYSVSREKKESFPLTVTSAQKNPTAFYLCASSIDGRGVNTEAFFGQGTRLTVV.

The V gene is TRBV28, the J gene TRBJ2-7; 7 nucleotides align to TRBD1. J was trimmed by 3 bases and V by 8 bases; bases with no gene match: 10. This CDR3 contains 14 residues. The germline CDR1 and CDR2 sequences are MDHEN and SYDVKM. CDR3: CASHGTALSYEQYF. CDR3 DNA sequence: TGTGCCAGCCATGGGACAGCCTTAAGCTACGAGCAGTACTTC. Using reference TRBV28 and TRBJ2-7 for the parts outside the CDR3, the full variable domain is DVKVTQSSRYLVKRTGEKVFLECVQDMDHENMFWYRQDPGLGLRLIYFSYDVKMKEKGDIPEGYSVSREKKERFSLILESASTNQTSMYLCASHGTALSYEQYFGPGTRLTVT.

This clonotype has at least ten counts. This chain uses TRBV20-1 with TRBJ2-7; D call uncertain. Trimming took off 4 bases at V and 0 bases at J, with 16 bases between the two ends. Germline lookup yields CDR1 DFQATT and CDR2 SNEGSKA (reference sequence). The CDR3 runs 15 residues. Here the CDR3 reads CSAKMGSEGSYEQYF. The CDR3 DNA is TGCAGTGCTAAAATGGGCAGCGAAGGCTCCTACGAGCAGTACTTC.

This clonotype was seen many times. The CDR3 protein is CASSQGIGSYEQYF. The CDR3 region has the DNA TGTGCCAGCAGCCAAGGAATAGGGTCTTACGAGCAGTACTTC. The chain couples TRBV3-1 to TRBJ2-7; D gene ambiguous. Germline CDR1 reads LGHDT; CDR2 reads YNNKEL (reference sequence). The ends were cut back, 1 base at V and 4 bases at J, with 11 bases in the middle. This CDR3 spans 14 amino acids.

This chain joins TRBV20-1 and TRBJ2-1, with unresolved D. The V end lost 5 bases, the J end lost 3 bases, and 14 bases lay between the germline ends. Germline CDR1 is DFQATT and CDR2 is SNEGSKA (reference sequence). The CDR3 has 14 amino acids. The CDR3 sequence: CSALSVGHYNEQFF. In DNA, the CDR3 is TGCAGTGCTCTGAGCGTCGGGCACTACAATGAGCAGTTCTTC.

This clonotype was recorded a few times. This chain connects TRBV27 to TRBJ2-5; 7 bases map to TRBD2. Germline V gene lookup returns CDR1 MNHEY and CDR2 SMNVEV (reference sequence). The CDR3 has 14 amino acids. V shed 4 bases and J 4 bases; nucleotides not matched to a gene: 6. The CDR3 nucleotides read TGTGCCAGCAGTTCTGGGGAGGGTCCAGAGACCCAGTACTTC. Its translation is CASSSGEGPETQYF.

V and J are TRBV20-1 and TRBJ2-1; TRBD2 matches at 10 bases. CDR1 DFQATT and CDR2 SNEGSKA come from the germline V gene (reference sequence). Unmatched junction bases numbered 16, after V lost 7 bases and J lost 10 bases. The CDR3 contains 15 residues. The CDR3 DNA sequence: TGCAGTGTTCGCGATACTTCTAGCGGGAGAGGCGAGCAGTTCTTC. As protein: CSVRDTSSGRGEQFF.

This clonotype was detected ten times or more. The CDR3 region has the DNA TGTGCCAGCAGCCAAGGAGCGACAAAAAATTCACCCCTCCACTTT. Encoded protein: CASSQGATKNSPLHF. The chain links TRBV3-1 to TRBJ1-6; the D is unclear. Trimming shortened V by 1 base and J by 7 bases, and 11 bases separated the two germline ends. This CDR3 has 15 amino acids. Germline CDR1 LGHDT, CDR2 YNNKEL (reference sequence).

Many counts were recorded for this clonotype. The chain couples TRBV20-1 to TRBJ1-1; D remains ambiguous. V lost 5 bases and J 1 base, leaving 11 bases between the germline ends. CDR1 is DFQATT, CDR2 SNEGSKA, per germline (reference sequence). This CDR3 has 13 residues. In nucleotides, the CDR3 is TGCAGTGCTGGGAGTGGGAGGAACACTGAAGCTTTCTTT. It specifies CSAGSGRNTEAFF.

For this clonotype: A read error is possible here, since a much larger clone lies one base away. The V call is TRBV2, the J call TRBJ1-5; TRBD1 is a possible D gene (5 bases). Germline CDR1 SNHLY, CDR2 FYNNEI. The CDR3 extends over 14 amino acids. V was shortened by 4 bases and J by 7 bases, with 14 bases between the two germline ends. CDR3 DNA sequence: TGTGCCAGCAGTGGGATAGGGGATAGGCAGCCCCAGCATTTT. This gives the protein CASSGIGDRQPQHF. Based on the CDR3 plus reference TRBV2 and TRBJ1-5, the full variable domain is EPEVTQTPSHQVTQMGQEVILRCVPISNHLYFYWYRQILGQKVEFLVSFYNNEISEKSEIFDDQFSVERPDGSNFTLKIRSTKLEDSAMYFCASSGIGDRQPQHFGDGTRLSIL.

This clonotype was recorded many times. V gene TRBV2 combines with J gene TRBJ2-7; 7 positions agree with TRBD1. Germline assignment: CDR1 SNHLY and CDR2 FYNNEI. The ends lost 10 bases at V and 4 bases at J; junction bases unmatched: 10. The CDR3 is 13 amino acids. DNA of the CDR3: TGTGCCATCCCCGGGACAGAAGCATACGAGCAGTACTTC. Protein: CAIPGTEAYEQYF.

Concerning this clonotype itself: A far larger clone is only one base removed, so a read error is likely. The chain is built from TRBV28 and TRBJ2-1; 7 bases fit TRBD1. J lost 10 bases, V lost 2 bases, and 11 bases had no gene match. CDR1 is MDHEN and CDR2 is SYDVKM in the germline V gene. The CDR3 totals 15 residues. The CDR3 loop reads CASSLPGQASYEQFF. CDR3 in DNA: TGTGCCAGCAGTTTACCCGGACAGGCGTCCTACGAGCAGTTCTTC.

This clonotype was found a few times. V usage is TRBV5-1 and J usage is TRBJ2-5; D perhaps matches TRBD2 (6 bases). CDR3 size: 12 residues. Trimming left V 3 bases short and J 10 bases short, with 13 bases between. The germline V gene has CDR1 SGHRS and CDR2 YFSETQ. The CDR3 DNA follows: TGCGCCAGCAGCTCCGACGGGGGTCGCCAGTACTTC. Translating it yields CASSSDGGRQYF.

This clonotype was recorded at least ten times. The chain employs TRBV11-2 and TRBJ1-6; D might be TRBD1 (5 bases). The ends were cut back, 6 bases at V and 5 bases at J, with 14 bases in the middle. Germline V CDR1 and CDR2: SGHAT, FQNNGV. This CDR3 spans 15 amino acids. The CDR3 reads CASSLRQTDNSPLHF. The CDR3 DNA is TGTGCCAGCAGTCTCAGACAGACAGATAATTCACCCCTCCACTTT.

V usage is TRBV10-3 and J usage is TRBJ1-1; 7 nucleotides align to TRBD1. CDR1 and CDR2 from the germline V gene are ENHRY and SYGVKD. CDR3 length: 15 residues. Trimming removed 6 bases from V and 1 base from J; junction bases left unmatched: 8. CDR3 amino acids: CAISTPGQSNTEAFF. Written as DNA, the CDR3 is TGTGCCATCAGCACTCCGGGACAGTCGAACACTGAAGCTTTCTTT.

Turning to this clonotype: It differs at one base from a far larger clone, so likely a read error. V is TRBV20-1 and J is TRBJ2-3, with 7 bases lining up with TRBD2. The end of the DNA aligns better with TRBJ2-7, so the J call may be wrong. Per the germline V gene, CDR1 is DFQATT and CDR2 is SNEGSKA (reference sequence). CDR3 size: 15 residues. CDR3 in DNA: TGCAGTGCTAGAGTGTTAGCGGGTATTCGGAATGAGCAGTACTTC. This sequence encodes CSARVLAGIRNEQYF.

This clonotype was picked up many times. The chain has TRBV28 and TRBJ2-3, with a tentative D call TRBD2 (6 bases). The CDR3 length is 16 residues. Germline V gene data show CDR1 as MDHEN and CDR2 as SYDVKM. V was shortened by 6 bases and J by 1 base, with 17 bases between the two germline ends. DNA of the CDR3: TGTGCCAGCAGCCCAACCCGGGAGCTCGGCACAGATACGCAGTATTTT. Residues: CASSPTRELGTDTQYF. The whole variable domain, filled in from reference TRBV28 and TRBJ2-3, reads DVKVTQSSRYLVKRTGEKVFLECVQDMDHENMFWYRQDPGLGLRLIYFSYDVKMKEKGDIPEGYSVSREKKERFSLILESASTNQTSMYLCASSPTRELGTDTQYFGPGTRLTVL.